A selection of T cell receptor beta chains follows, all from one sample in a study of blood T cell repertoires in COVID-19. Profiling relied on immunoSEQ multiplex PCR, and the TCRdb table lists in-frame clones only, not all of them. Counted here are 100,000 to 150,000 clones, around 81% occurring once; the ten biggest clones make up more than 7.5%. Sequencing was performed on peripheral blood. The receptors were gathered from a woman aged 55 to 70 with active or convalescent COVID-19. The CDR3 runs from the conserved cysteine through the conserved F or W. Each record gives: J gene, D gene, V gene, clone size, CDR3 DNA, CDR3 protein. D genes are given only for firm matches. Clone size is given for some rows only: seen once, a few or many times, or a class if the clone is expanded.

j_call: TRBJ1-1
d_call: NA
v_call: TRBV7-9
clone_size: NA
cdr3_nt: TGTGCCAGCAGCTTAGAGGCGGCCGCCACTGAAGCTTTCTTT
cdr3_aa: CASSLEAAATEAFF

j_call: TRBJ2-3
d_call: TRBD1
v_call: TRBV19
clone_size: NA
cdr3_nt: TGTGCCAGTAGTATAACCGGGACAGGGGACACAGATACGCAGTATTTT
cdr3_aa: CASSITGTGDTDTQYF

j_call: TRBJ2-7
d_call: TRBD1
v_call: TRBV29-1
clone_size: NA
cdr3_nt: TGCAGCGTTTTCCTTCCGGGACAGGGTAGACAGCAGTACTTC
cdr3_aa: CSVFLPGQGRQQYF

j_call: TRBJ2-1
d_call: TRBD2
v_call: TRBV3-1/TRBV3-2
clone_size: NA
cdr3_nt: TGTGCCAGCAGCCAAAATTTAGCGGGAGGGTACAATGAGCAGTTCTTC
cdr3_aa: CASSQNLAGGYNEQFF

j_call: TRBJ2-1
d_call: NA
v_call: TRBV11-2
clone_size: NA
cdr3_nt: TGTGCCAGCAGCTTAAACCAGGAGCAGTTCTTC
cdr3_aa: CASSLNQEQFF

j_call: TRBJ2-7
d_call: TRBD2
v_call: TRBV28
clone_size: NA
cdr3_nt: TGTGCCAGCAGTTTGGGGGGGAAGTACGAGCAGTACTTC
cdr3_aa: CASSLGGKYEQYF

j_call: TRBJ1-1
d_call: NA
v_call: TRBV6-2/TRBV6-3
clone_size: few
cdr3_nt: TGTGCCAGCAATTACTTCAGCGGGCGCGGAACTGAAGCTTTCTTT
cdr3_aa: CASNYFSGRGTEAFF

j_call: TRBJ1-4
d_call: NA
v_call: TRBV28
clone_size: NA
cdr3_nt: TGTGCCAGCAGTTTTCAGGCCTATGCAACTAATGAAAAACTGTTTTTT
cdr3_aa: CASSFQAYATNEKLFF

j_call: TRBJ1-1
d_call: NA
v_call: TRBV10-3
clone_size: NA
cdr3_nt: TGTGCCACCGCTAAGCAGGGCCCCTCGGGGGGCACTGAAGCTTTCTTT
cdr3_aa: CATAKQGPSGGTEAFF

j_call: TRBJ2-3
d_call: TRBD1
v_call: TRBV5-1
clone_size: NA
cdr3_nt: TGCGCCAGCAGCCTTGAAGGGACAGAAGGCACAGATACGCAGTATTTT
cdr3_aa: CASSLEGTEGTDTQYF

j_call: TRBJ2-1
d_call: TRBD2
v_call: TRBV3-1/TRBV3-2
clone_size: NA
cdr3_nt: TGTGCCAGCAGCGGACTAGCGGGAAGGCGGAATGAGCAGTTCTTC
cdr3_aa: CASSGLAGRRNEQFF

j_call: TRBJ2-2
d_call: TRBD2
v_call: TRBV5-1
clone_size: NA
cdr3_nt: TGCGCCAGCAGCTGGACTAGCGGGACTTACGCGAACACCGGGGAGCTGTTTTTT
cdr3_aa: CASSWTSGTYANTGELFF

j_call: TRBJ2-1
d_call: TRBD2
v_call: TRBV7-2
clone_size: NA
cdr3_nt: TGTGCCAGCAGCTTTAGCGGGGGGGCATACAATGAGCAGTTCTTC
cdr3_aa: CASSFSGGAYNEQFF

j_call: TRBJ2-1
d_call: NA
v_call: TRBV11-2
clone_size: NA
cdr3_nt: TGTGCCAGCAGCTTCCAATACAATGAGCAGTTCTTC
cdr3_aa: CASSFQYNEQFF

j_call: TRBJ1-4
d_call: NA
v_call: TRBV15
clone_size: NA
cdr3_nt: TGTGCCACCAGCAGAGGTCTAAATAATGAAAAACTGTTTTTT
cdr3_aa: CATSRGLNNEKLFF

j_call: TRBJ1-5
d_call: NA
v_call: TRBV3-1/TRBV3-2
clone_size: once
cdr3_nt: TGTGCCAGCAGCGCGACAGGAAATCAGCCCCAGCATTTT
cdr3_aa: CASSATGNQPQHF

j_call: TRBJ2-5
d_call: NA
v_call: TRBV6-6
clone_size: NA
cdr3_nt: TGTGCCAGCAGACTAAGCAACTCTGAGTACCAAGAGACCCAGTACTTC
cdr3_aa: CASRLSNSEYQETQYF

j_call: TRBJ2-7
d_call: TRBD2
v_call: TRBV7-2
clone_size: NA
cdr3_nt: TGTGCCAGCAGGTCGGGGGAGGGCCGGTACGAGCAGTACTTC
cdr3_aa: CASRSGEGRYEQYF

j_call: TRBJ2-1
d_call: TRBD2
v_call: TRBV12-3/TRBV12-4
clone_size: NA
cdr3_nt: TGTGCCAGTATATCTAGCGGTTACAATGAGCAGTTCTTC
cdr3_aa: CASISSGYNEQFF

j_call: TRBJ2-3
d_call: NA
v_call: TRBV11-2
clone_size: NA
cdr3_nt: TGTGCCAGCAGCCGACTGGGCGGGGTCTCCACAGATACGCAGTATTTT
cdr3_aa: CASSRLGGVSTDTQYF

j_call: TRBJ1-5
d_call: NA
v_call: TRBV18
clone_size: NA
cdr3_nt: TGTGCCAGCTCACTCGATGTACTCCAGCCCCAGCATTTT
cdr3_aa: CASSLDVLQPQHF

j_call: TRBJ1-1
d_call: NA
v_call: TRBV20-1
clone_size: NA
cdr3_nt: TGCAGTGCTAATAGTCGGACTGAAGCTTTCTTT
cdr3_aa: CSANSRTEAFF

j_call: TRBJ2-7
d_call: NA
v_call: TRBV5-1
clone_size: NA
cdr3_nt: TGCGCCAGCAGCTATGAACAGGGCTACGAGCAGTACTTC
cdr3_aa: CASSYEQGYEQYF

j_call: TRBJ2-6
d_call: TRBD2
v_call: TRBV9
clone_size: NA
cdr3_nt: TGTGCCAGCAGCGTTGGGGACTATCTATTCTATTCTGGGGCCAACGTCCTGACTTTC
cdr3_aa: CASSVGDYLFYSGANVLTF

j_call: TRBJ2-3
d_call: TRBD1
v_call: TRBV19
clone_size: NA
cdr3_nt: TGTGCCAGTACCCACGGACAGGTAGACGGCACAGATACGCAGTATTTT
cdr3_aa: CASTHGQVDGTDTQYF

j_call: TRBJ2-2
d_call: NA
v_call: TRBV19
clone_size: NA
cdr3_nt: TGTGCCAGTAGTATCGGGGAGAGAGGGGGCACCGGGGAGCTGTTTTTT
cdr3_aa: CASSIGERGGTGELFF

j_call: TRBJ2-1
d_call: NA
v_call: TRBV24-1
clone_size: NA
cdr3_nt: TGTGCCACCAGTGGTCATTACAATGAGCAGTTCTTC
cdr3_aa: CATSGHYNEQFF

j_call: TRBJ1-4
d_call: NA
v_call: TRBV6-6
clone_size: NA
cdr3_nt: TGTGCCAGCAGTCCGCCGGAGGCGGGTAGCGAAAAACTGTTTTTT
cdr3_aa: CASSPPEAGSEKLFF

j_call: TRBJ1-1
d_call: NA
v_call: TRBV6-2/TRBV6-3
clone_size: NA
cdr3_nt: TGTGCCAGCAGTTACACTCGGGCCGAGGGTACGAACACTGAAGCTTTCTTT
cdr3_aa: CASSYTRAEGTNTEAFF

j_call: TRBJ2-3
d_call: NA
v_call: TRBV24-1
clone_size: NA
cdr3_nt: TGTGCCACCAGTGATTTTTCCAGGACTAGCACAGATACGCAGTATTTT
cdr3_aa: CATSDFSRTSTDTQYF

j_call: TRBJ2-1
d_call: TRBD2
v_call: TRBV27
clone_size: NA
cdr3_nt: TGTGCCAGCAGTTTATTCGCGACTAGCGTCAATGAGCAGTTCTTC
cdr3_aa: CASSLFATSVNEQFF

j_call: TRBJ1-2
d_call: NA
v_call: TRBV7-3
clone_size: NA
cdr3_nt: TGTGCCAGCAGCCTCCTAGGGGGTAACTCCCTCAATGGCTACACCTTC
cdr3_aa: CASSLLGGNSLNGYTF

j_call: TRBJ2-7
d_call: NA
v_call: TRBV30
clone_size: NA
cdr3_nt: TGTGCCTGGGGGGAGGTAAAAGAAGGCTCCGAGCAGTACTTC
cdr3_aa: CAWGEVKEGSEQYF

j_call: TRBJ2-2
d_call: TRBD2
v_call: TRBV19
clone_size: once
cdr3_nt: TGTGCCAGTAGTATTCTGGCGGGAGGGGCTTCAGGGGAGCTGTTTTTT
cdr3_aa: CASSILAGGASGELFF

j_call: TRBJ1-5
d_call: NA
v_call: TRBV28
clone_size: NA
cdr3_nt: TGTGCCAGCAACAGCCCTTATAGCAATCAGCCCCAGCATTTT
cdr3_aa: CASNSPYSNQPQHF

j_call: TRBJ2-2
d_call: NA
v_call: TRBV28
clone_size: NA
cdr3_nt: TGTGCCAGCAGCGGGACTTCCTACACCGGGGAGCTGTTTTTT
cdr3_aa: CASSGTSYTGELFF

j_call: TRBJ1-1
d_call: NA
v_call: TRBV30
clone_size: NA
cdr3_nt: TGTGCCTGGGTACAGGGTTCGAACACTGAAGCTTTCTTT
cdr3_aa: CAWVQGSNTEAFF

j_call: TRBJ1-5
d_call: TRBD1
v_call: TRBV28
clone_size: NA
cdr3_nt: TGTGCCAGCAGCCAGGGACAGCCTTATCAGCCCCAGCATTTT
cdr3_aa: CASSQGQPYQPQHF

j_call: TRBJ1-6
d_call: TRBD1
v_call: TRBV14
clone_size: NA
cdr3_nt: TGTGCCAGCAGCCTCGACAGGGGGCCCGGTTATAATTCACCCCTCCACTTT
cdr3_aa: CASSLDRGPGYNSPLHF

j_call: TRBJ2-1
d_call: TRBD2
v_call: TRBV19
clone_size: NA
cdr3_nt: TGTGCCAGTAGTATAGGACTAGCGGGGCGCAATGAGCAGTTCTTC
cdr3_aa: CASSIGLAGRNEQFF

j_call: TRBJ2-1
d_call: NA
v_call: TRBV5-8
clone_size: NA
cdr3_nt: TGTGCCAGCACACCCCCGCGTTCGGCCTACAATGAGCAGTTCTTC
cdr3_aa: CASTPPRSAYNEQFF

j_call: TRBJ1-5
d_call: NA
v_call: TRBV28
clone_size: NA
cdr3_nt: TGTGCCAGCAGTCCAGTTATCAGGACAGAACCCTATAGCAATCAGCCCCAGCATTTT
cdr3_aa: CASSPVIRTEPYSNQPQHF

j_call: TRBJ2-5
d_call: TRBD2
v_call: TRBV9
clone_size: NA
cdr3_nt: TGTGCCAGCAGCCAAAGCGGGAGGGTCGAGACCCAGTACTTC
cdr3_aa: CASSQSGRVETQYF

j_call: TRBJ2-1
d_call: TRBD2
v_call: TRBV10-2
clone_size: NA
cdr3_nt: TGCGCCAGCAGTGAGGATCTCCCCCTAGCGGGGTACAATGAGCAGTTCTTC
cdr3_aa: CASSEDLPLAGYNEQFF

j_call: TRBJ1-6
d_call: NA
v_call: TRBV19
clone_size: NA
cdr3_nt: TGTGCCAGTAGTATAGCGCGGAATTCACCCCTCCACTTT
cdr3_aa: CASSIARNSPLHF

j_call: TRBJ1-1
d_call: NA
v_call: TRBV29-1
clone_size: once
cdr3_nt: TGCAGCGTCCTAAGGAGCGGGACGAGTGAAGCTTTCTTT
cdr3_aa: CSVLRSGTSEAFF

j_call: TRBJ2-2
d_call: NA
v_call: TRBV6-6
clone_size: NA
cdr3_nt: TGTGCCAGCAGTTACACAGGCTCGAACACCGGGGAGCTGTTTTTT
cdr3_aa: CASSYTGSNTGELFF

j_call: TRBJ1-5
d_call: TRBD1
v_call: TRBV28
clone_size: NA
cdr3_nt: TGTGCCAGCAGTATACAGGGGGATTGGCAGCCCCAGCATTTT
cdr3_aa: CASSIQGDWQPQHF

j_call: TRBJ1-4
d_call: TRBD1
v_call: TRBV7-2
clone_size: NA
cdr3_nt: TGTGCCAGCAGCTCACCCACCGGGACAGGGTTCGGAGAAAAACTGTTTTTT
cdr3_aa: CASSSPTGTGFGEKLFF

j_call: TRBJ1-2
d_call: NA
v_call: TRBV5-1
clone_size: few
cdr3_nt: TGCGCCAGCAGCCCCGAGTGGGCCCCAGGAGGCTACACCTTC
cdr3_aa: CASSPEWAPGGYTF